This is a list of T cell receptor beta chains from one sample in a study of cytomegalovirus exposure and HLA in healthy donors. Assay used: immunoSEQ multiplex PCR; TCRdb lists only in-frame clones, some missing. The sample holds fewer than 70,000 clones, about 73% seen once. The material sequenced was PBMCs. The receptors here all came from a woman aged 55-70 years in good health and CMV-seropositive. The CDR3 runs from the conserved cysteine through the conserved F or W. The order of the fields is clone size, CDR3 length, V gene, J gene, D gene, CDR3 DNA, CDR3 protein. A D gene is named only where the DNA matches it firmly. Only part of the rows carry a size: once, few, many, or a class if the clone is expanded.

few	15	TRBV6-5	TRBJ2-5	-	TGTGCCAGCAGGTACACAGGGTGGGGCCAAGAGACCCAGTACTTC	CASRYTGWGQETQYF
-	15	TRBV11-2	TRBJ2-6	-	TGTGCCAGCAGCTTAGGGGCAGGTGGGGCCAACGTCCTGACTTTC	CASSLGAGGANVLTF
-	15	TRBV6-1	TRBJ2-1	TRBD2	TGTGCCAGCAGTGGACTAGCGGGAGTAGGCAATGAGCAGTTCTTC	CASSGLAGVGNEQFF
-	17	TRBV30	TRBJ1-1	-	TGTGCCTGGAGTGTAGGGTGCGTAGGGGCTGGGGACACTGAAGCTTTCTTT	CAWSVGCVGAGDTEAFF
-	15	TRBV18	TRBJ2-3	TRBD1	TGTGCCAGCTCACCACCCGGGACAGGGTCAGATACGCAGTATTTT	CASSPPGTGSDTQYF
-	15	TRBV10-1	TRBJ2-1	TRBD1	TGCGCCAGCAGCGAGGGGTCTTCAGGGGGATATGAGCAGTTCTTC	CASSEGSSGGYEQFF
-	16	TRBV5-3	TRBJ2-3	TRBD2	TGTGCCAGAAGCTTGAGTAAGCGGGAGGGAACAGATACGCAGTATTTT	CARSLSKREGTDTQYF
once	13	TRBV6-4	TRBJ2-1	-	TGTGCCAGCGCGGAGGGCTTCTACAATGAGCAGTTCTTC	CASAEGFYNEQFF
-	14	TRBV30	TRBJ1-5	TRBD1	TGTGCCTGGAACAGGGGGCTCAACAATCAGCCCCAGCATTTT	CAWNRGLNNQPQHF
once	15	TRBV18	TRBJ1-1	TRBD1	TGTGCCAGCTCACGGGACAGGGGGATGAACACTGAAGCTTTCTTT	CASSRDRGMNTEAFF
-	13	TRBV27	TRBJ1-1	-	TGTGCCAGCAGTTTATCAGGTGGGCCTGAAGCTTTCTTT	CASSLSGGPEAFF
-	15	TRBV6-6	TRBJ1-1	TRBD1	TGTGCCAGCAACCGGGACAGGGGGGTGAACACTGAAGCTTTCTTT	CASNRDRGVNTEAFF
-	12	TRBV5-6	TRBJ2-5	-	TGTGCCAGCAGCTTATCCCATGAGACCCAGTACTTC	CASSLSHETQYF
few	13	TRBV6-5	TRBJ1-2	TRBD1	TGTGCCTCCTCGGGACAGCTTGACTATGGCTACACCTTC	CASSGQLDYGYTF
-	18	TRBV5-1	TRBJ1-1	-	TGCGCCAGCAGCTTGGACTCATGGCCAGGGGAGATGAACACTGAAGCTTTCTTT	CASSLDSWPGEMNTEAFF
-	16	TRBV4-1	TRBJ2-3	TRBD2	TGCGCCAGCAGCCAAGCTGGACTAGTCCCCACAGATACGCAGTATTTT	CASSQAGLVPTDTQYF
-	15	TRBV5-6	TRBJ2-1	TRBD2	TGTGCCAGCAGCTCGCCGGGGGGTAGCTTGGGTGAGCAGTTCTTC	CASSSPGGSLGEQFF
once	15	TRBV7-3	TRBJ2-3	-	TGTGCCAGCAGCTTGGGCGGGGTGCGCACAGATACGCAGTATTTT	CASSLGGVRTDTQYF
few	14	TRBV6-5	TRBJ1-6	-	TGTGCCAGCAGTCGCTCGGGAGCGGTTAGATCCCTCCACTTT	CASSRSGAVRSLHF
-	13	TRBV7-9	TRBJ1-4	-	TGTGCCAGCAGGGCGACGCTCGGGGAAAAACTGTTTTTT	CASRATLGEKLFF
-	15	TRBV29-1	TRBJ1-2	-	TGCAGCGTTGAATCTCTTTCGGCAGGGCGGGGTGGCTACACCTTC	CSVESLSAGRGGYTF
-	13	TRBV5-6	TRBJ1-2	-	TGTGCCAGCAGGGCCATAGCCAACTATGGCTACACCTTC	CASRAIANYGYTF
-	16	TRBV9	TRBJ2-1	-	TGTGCCAGCAGCCCAAGACTGTCGAGCTCCTACAATGAGCAGTTCTTC	CASSPRLSSSYNEQFF
few	15	TRBV30	TRBJ2-2	TRBD2	TGTGCCTGGAGGGGACTAGGTAGGGCTTCCGGCGAGCTGTTTTTT	CAWRGLGRASGELFF
-	14	TRBV4-2	TRBJ1-1	-	TGTGCCAGCAGCCAAGAATCGTCGAACACTGAAGCTTTCTTT	CASSQESSNTEAFF
once	15	TRBV6-4	TRBJ1-2	-	TGTGCCAGCAGGCAGGAGGGAAACTCTAACTATGGCTACACCTTC	CASRQEGNSNYGYTF
-	12	TRBV6-6	TRBJ2-5	-	TGTGCCAGCACTCCGGACCAAGAGACCCAGTACTTC	CASTPDQETQYF
-	13	TRBV7-3	TRBJ1-6	-	TGTGCCAGCAGCTTAAGAAGGGGTACACCCCTCCACTTT	CASSLRRGTPLHF
-	13	TRBV30	TRBJ1-2	-	TGTGCCTGGAGTGTAGCATTTAACTATGGCTACACCTTC	CAWSVAFNYGYTF
-	14	TRBV6-1	TRBJ1-6	-	TGTGCCAGCAGTGAATCGCAGAATAATTCACCCCTCCACTTT	CASSESQNNSPLHF
-	14	TRBV5-1	TRBJ2-5	TRBD1	TGCGCCAGCAGCTCCGGACAGGAGGCAAAGACCCAGTACTTC	CASSSGQEAKTQYF
once	11	TRBV28	TRBJ1-2	-	TGTGCCAGCGCGACAGGATATGGCTACACCTTC	CASATGYGYTF
-	14	TRBV6-5	TRBJ1-6	-	TGTGCCAGCAGTTACCGACAGCCCAATTCACCCCTCCACTTT	CASSYRQPNSPLHF
few	11	TRBV10-1	TRBJ1-2	-	TGCGCCAGCCCGGGGTCCAAGGGCTACACCTTC	CASPGSKGYTF
-	13	TRBV28	TRBJ1-2	-	TGTGCCAGCAGTTCGGGGGCTAACTATGGCTACACCTTC	CASSSGANYGYTF
few	14	TRBV7-9	TRBJ1-4	-	TGTGCCAGCAGTCCCTCGGGGGGCTATGAAAAACTGTTTTTT	CASSPSGGYEKLFF
-	14	TRBV10-2	TRBJ1-2	-	TGCGCCAGCGGTACAGGGTTTAGTAACTATGGCTACACCTTC	CASGTGFSNYGYTF
-	14	TRBV2	TRBJ2-3	-	TGTGCCAGCATGGGCCAAGGATCGTCGGATACGCAGTATTTT	CASMGQGSSDTQYF
few	12	TRBV28	TRBJ1-1	-	TGTGCCAGCAGTTTTAATCCCACTGAAGCTTTCTTT	CASSFNPTEAFF
-	15	TRBV15	TRBJ1-1	-	TGTGCCACCAGCAGAGATTGGGGGGTGAACACTGAAGCTTTCTTT	CATSRDWGVNTEAFF
once	13	TRBV2	TRBJ1-2	-	TGTGCCTCCCGAGGACCGCCGGGAGAGGGCTACACCTTC	CASRGPPGEGYTF